These 12 T cell receptor beta chains came from one sample sequenced in a study of blood T cells in healthy people across ages. Through a sample-barcoded 5' primer and a J-beta primer mix, a second PCR was run for roughly 6 to 11 cycles. TCRdb used MiXCR to reprocess the 5' RACE reads, holding one entry per CDR3 protein. Of 1,500,000 or so distinct CDR3 sequences in the sample, approximately 43% were seen once. Specimen: blood. The receptor set was obtained from a woman between 18 and 30 years old in good health.

V usage is TRBV6-2 or TRBV6-3 and J usage is TRBJ2-1, with 9 bases that match TRBD2. CDR3 length: 17 amino acids. The germline V gene has CDR1 MNHEY and CDR2 SVGEGT. V lost 7 bases, J lost 2 bases, and 12 bases stayed unmatched. The DNA for the CDR3 is TGTGCCAGCATTCTAAATCCGGGACTAGCAGCCTACAATGAGCAGTTCTTC. It encodes CASILNPGLAAYNEQFF.

This clonotype has just one count. The chain combines TRBV11-2 with TRBJ2-5; the D gene is possibly TRBD2 (6 bases). The tail of the sequence fits TRBJ2-1 better, so the J call may be wrong. Per the germline V gene, CDR1 is SGHAT and CDR2 is FQNNGV. The CDR3 is 15 amino acids. The CDR3 loop is CASSYLGGPQETQFF. The CDR3 DNA sequence: TGTGCCAGCAGCTACCTGGGGGGACCACAAGAGACCCAGTTCTTC.

The V call is TRBV7-2, the J call TRBJ1-2; D may be TRBD1 (5 bases). The CDR3 runs to 15 residues. V was trimmed by 1 base and J by 3 bases, leaving 12 bases between them. Germline loops: CDR1 SGHTA, CDR2 FQGNSA. CDR3 residues: CASSLGDAIYYGYTF. CDR3 bases: TGTGCCAGCAGCTTAGGGGACGCGATCTACTATGGCTACACCTTC.

The chain combines TRBV2 with TRBJ2-5; 8 bases are a match to TRBD2. Germline CDR1 SNHLY, CDR2 FYNNEI. There are 14 residues in the CDR3. The ends lost 7 bases at V and 5 bases at J; junction bases unmatched: 9. The CDR3 DNA follows: TGTGCCAGCAAGTTGACTAGCGCGGGGGAGACCCAGTACTTC. It codes for CASKLTSAGETQYF.

This clonotype was found a few times. This sequence joins TRBV12-3 or TRBV12-4 and TRBJ1-2; D remains unclear. The CDR3 contains 15 residues. Deletions cut 3 bases from V and 4 bases from J, with 15 bases between. CDR3 coding DNA: TGTGCCAGCAGTTTCTCCAACCTGGAGGTCTATGGCTACACCTTC. It specifies CASSFSNLEVYGYTF.

This clonotype came up once. The rearrangement links TRBV29-1 to TRBJ2-1, with TRBD2 matching over 7 bases. J was trimmed by 9 bases and V by 4 bases; bases with no gene match: 12. In germline, CDR1 is SQVTM, CDR2 ANQGSEA. The CDR3 runs 14 residues. This CDR3 is CSVGAGFTGGEQFF. Written as DNA, the CDR3 is TGCAGCGTTGGAGCGGGGTTTACCGGAGGTGAGCAGTTCTTC.

This chain links TRBV7-3 with TRBJ2-3; unclear D gene. From germline, CDR1 is SGHTA and CDR2 FQGTGA. CDR3 length equals 14 residues. Trimming left V 5 bases short and J 2 bases short, with 11 bases between. The CDR3 protein is CASSPAENTDTQYF. The CDR3 bases are TGTGCCAGCAGCCCCGCGGAAAACACAGATACGCAGTATTTT.

Worth noting for this clonotype: The DNA is left out, because the CDR3 cannot be placed on it with certainty; the CDR3 is given as TCRdb lists it. The chain couples TRBV21-1 to TRBJ2-3; TRBD2, as called in the table, went unchecked against the DNA. TRBV21-1 is recorded as a pseudogene. The CDR3 comprises 20 residues, both ends counted. The CDR3 sequence: CASSSEVRTSGYYCTDTQYF.

This clonotype was seen a handful of times. The chain uses TRBV4-1 and TRBJ1-1; 7 nucleotides align to TRBD1. V was clipped by 1 base and J by 1 base; unmatched bases: 12. This CDR3 contains 18 residues. The germline CDR1 and CDR2 sequences are MGHRA and YSYEKL. CDR3 amino acids: CASSQVRGRKGRNTEAFF. CDR3 sequence (DNA): TGCGCCAGCAGCCAAGTTAGGGGGCGAAAGGGAAGGAACACTGAAGCTTTCTTT.

The genes are TRBV7-6 and TRBJ2-1, with unresolved D. Trimming removed 5 bases from V and 13 bases from J, with 12 bases in between. The CDR3 sequence is 11 residues long. Germline CDR1 SGHVS, CDR2 FNYEAQ. CDR3 sequence reads: CASSLYFRQFF. The CDR3 DNA sequence: TGTGCCAGCAGCCTCTATTTCCGACAGTTCTTC.

V usage is TRBV6-5 and J usage is TRBJ2-5; 8 nucleotides align to TRBD1. V gave up 3 bases and J gave up 11 bases; unmatched junction bases: 2. This CDR3 has 11 amino acids. Germline V gene sequence: CDR1 MNHEY, CDR2 SVGAGI. The CDR3 DNA reads as TGTGCCAGCAGTTATAGACAGGGGCAGTACTTC. This codes for CASSYRQGQYF.

This CDR3 reads CASSSTRLMNTEAFF. The CDR3, as DNA: TGTGCCAGCAGTTCTACAAGGCTCATGAACACTGAAGCTTTCTTT. The rearrangement joins TRBV12-3 or TRBV12-4 to TRBJ1-1; D call uncertain. This CDR3 contains 15 residues. Between the trimmed V and J ends, which lost 4 bases and 0 bases, there was a span of 12 bases.